The 18 T cell receptor beta chains presented below share a single source sample, sequenced in a study of patients and donors after allogeneic stem cell transplantation. MiXCR, applied by TCRdb to the RT-PCR reads, yields one record per CDR3 protein. The top ten hold roughly 6% of the sample, which has more than 850,000 distinct CDR3 sequences, about a sixth seen once. Sequenced sample: blood, either unsorted or a sorted T cell fraction (not recorded which). These receptors all stem from a human donor who was either an allogeneic HSCT recipient or a stem cell or donor lymphocyte infusion donor (not recorded which). It is not recorded whose cells these are; they may come from a transplant donor.

This clonotype was counted at least ten times. This chain links TRBV2 with TRBJ2-1; unclear D gene. Germline-derived CDR1 and CDR2 are SNHLY and FYNNEI. The CDR3 totals 16 residues. The V gene lost 1 base and the J gene lost 4 bases, with 14 bases spanning the gap. DNA of the CDR3: TGTGCCAGCAGTGAAGATCGGCTGGGGAAATACAATGAGCAGTTCTTC. Protein: CASSEDRLGKYNEQFF.

V is TRBV20-1 and J is TRBJ1-1; perhaps TRBD1 as D (6 bases). Germline values: CDR1 DFQATT, CDR2 SNEGSKA (reference sequence). The CDR3 length is 14 residues. V was pared by 6 bases and J by 0 bases, with 14 bases between. The CDR3 coding sequence is TGCAGTGCAAGCCGGGACAACATGAACACTGAAGCTTTCTTT. Translated: CSASRDNMNTEAFF.

In this sample, this clonotype turned up a few times. The V and J genes are TRBV12-3 or TRBV12-4 and TRBJ1-4; D is unclear. The V and J ends lost 5 bases and 8 bases respectively, with 12 bases between them. There are 13 residues in the CDR3. As DNA, the CDR3 is TGTGCCAGCAGTCCCCCGGGAGGCGAAAAACTGTTTTTT. Translating it yields CASSPPGGEKLFF.

The chain links TRBV27 to TRBJ2-1, with D tentatively TRBD1 (6 bases). In germline, CDR1 is MNHEY, CDR2 SMNVEV (reference sequence). This CDR3 contains 14 residues. The ends were cut back, 8 bases at V and 3 bases at J, with 14 bases in the middle. The CDR3 DNA follows: TGTGCCAGCCTTCAACAGGGCTACTACAATGAGCAGTTCTTC. Its translation is CASLQQGYYNEQFF.

CDR3 region: CASSHLDDEKLFF. CDR3 DNA sequence: TGTGCCAGCAGCCACCTGGATGATGAAAAACTGTTTTTT. The chain couples TRBV4-2 to TRBJ1-4; no firm D call. The germline V gene encodes CDR1 LGHNA and CDR2 YNFKEQ. This CDR3 contains 13 residues. The germline V and J ends were trimmed by 3 bases and 6 bases, with 8 bases remaining between them.

In this sample, this clonotype turned up a few times. This rearrangement joins TRBV9 to TRBJ2-1, with 12 bases matching TRBD2. Germline CDR1 is SGDLS and CDR2 is YYNGEE. CDR3 size: 16 residues. With 4 bases clipped from V and 5 bases from J, the junction kept 7 bases outside the gene matches. The CDR3 nucleotides are TGTGCCAGCAGCATCCGACTAGCGGGGGATCACAATGAGCAGTTCTTC. This gives the protein CASSIRLAGDHNEQFF.

This clonotype was recorded a few times. The chain recombines TRBV5-1 with TRBJ1-1; 7 bases fit TRBD1. Germline lookup yields CDR1 SGHRS and CDR2 YFSETQ. The V gene end was trimmed by 4 bases and the J gene end by 5 bases; junction bases not matched to a gene: 8. CDR3 length equals 14 residues. The CDR3 DNA reads TGCGCCAGCAGCATCCCAGGGGGAGGGACTGAAGCTTTCTTT. Translation gives CASSIPGGGTEAFF.

V and J are TRBV19 and TRBJ2-1; tentatively, D is TRBD1 or TRBD2 (5 bases each). Germline V lookup: CDR1 LNHDA, CDR2 SQIVND (reference sequence). Trimming removed 6 bases from V and 2 bases from J, with 17 bases in between. The CDR3 sequence is 16 residues long. For the CDR3, the DNA is TGTGCCAGTAGGATCTCTACTAGAGGGGCCTACAATGAGCAGTTCTTC. It yields the protein CASRISTRGAYNEQFF.

The rearrangement uses TRBV5-1 and TRBJ1-1; 9 bases fit TRBD1. Germline V gene data show CDR1 as SGHRS and CDR2 as YFSETQ. This CDR3 comprises 18 residues. The trim removed 3 bases at V and 4 bases at J, leaving 16 bases unmatched. CDR3 protein: CASSSIGTGRKLGTEAFF. The CDR3 coding sequence is TGCGCCAGCAGCTCAATCGGGACAGGGAGAAAATTGGGCACTGAAGCTTTCTTT.

This clonotype was seen only a few times. The chain carries TRBV7-9 and TRBJ1-2; D gene uncertain. CDR1 and CDR2 from the germline V gene are SEHNR and FQNEAQ (reference sequence). Trimming took 8 bases from V and 4 from J, leaving 17 bases between them. The CDR3 loop spans 14 amino acids. The CDR3 here is CASRKTDEFYGYTF. DNA of the CDR3: TGTGCCAGCCGCAAGACGGACGAATTCTATGGCTACACCTTC. Complete variable domain (other parts from reference TRBV7-9 and TRBJ1-2): DTGVSQNPRHKITKRGQNVTFRCDPISEHNRLYWYRQTLGQGPEFLTYFQNEAQLEKSRLLSDRFSAERPKGSFSTLEIQRTEQGDSAMYLCASRKTDEFYGYTFGSGTRLTVV.

The rearrangement uses TRBV29-1 and TRBJ1-1, with 9 bases aligning to TRBD1. V lost 7 bases to trimming and J lost 1 base; unmatched junction nucleotides: 4. This CDR3 region has 13 residues. CDR1 SQVTM and CDR2 ANQGSEA come from the germline V gene. CDR3 loop: CSAGTGKNTEAFF. DNA for the CDR3: TGCAGCGCCGGGACAGGGAAGAACACTGAAGCTTTCTTT.

The chain couples TRBV9 to TRBJ1-2, with D maybe TRBD1 (5 bases). CDR3 size: 14 residues. The germline V gene has CDR1 SGDLS and CDR2 YYNGEE. V shed 0 bases and J shed 8 bases, with 14 bases lying between them. The chain's CDR3 is CASSVGGTSLGYTF. The DNA of the CDR3 is TGTGCCAGCAGCGTAGGGGGGACTTCGTTGGGCTACACCTTC.

The V call is TRBV7-2, the J call TRBJ2-2; the match to TRBD2 covers 8 bases. CDR1 and CDR2 (germline): SGHTA, FQGNSA. The CDR3 contains 17 residues. V lost 0 bases to trimming and J lost 3 bases; unmatched junction nucleotides: 6. The CDR3 is CASSLARGGLDTGELFF. The CDR3, as DNA: TGTGCCAGCAGCTTAGCTCGGGGGGGCCTTGACACCGGGGAGCTGTTTTTT.

In this sample, this clonotype turned up once. The chain combines TRBV12-3 or TRBV12-4 with TRBJ1-5; D is perhaps TRBD1 (5 bases). The CDR3 consists of 16 residues. V lost 2 bases to trimming and J lost 4 bases, with 15 bases between them. CDR3 sequence: CASSLWGKGGNQPQHF. The CDR3, as DNA: TGTGCCAGCAGTTTATGGGGGAAAGGAGGGAATCAGCCCCAGCATTTT.

This clonotype appeared a few times. The chain combines TRBV9 with TRBJ2-3; TRBD2 aligns across 9 bases. V lost 0 bases and J lost 2; bases outside the gene matches: 4. Germline values: CDR1 SGDLS, CDR2 YYNGEE. The CDR3 runs 16 residues. The CDR3 loop reads CASSVAGLAYTDTQYF. The DNA for the CDR3 is TGTGCCAGCAGCGTAGCCGGACTAGCGTACACAGATACGCAGTATTTT.

This clonotype was picked up a small number of times. The chain links TRBV10-3 to TRBJ2-7; D might be TRBD1 (6 bases). The CDR3 loop spans 13 amino acids. The V end lost 8 bases, the J end lost 3 bases, and 14 bases lay between the germline ends. The germline CDR1 and CDR2 sequences are ENHRY and SYGVKD. This chain's CDR3 is CAIPRGNYYEQYF. The CDR3 DNA reads as TGTGCCATCCCCAGGGGAAATTACTACGAGCAGTACTTC.

This clonotype was seen a few times. The V call is TRBV6-4, the J call TRBJ1-5, with 8 bases fitting TRBD1. Germline loops: CDR1 MRHNA, CDR2 SNTAGT. The CDR3 is made up of 12 amino acids. Germline trimming cut 1 base from V and 15 bases from J; bases unmatched to any gene: 5. CDR3 bases: TGTGCCAGCAGTGACTTACAGGGGGGTCTGCATTTT. This codes for CASSDLQGGLHF.

In DNA form, the CDR3 reads TGCGCCAGCAGCCAAGTGGGCGGTTCCGGGGAGCTGTTTTTT. It is translated as CASSQVGGSGELFF. The rearrangement links TRBV4-1 to TRBJ2-2, with D uncertain. The CDR3 covers 14 residues. V was pared by 1 base and J by 6 bases, with 9 bases between. Germline lookup yields CDR1 MGHRA and CDR2 YSYEKL.